This entry describes one T cell receptor beta chain. This clonotype was detected only a few times. Its antigen target is currently unknown. Within one base of it there is no much larger clone, and no base qualities were kept. The TCR beta CDR3 regions were amplified from the RNA transcripts. The TCR CDR3 was subjected to a first round of RT-PCR using the HTBI primer set and the Qiagen OneStep RT-PCR kit. Libraries were constructed in a second round of multiplex PCR, after which size selection and purification were carried out. The libraries were sequenced on an Illumina HiSeq2000 using paired-end 100 bp reads. As for the authors' bioinformatics: SOAPnuke was used to process the raw data, throwing out any read that contained adapters or uncalled bases, had a mean Phred below 15, or lacked an exact constant-primer or identifier match. High-quality paired reads were merged using COPE v1.2.5, and each unique nucleotide sequence was defined as a clonotype. MiTCR v1.1 was used to align clonotypes to the IMGT TRBV, TRBD and TRBJ reference segments. The analysis included only V-J combinations with a frequency above 0.0001, which together covered over 98% of the repertoires. The TCS score was defined as F50 (clonal expansion) divided by E x V (chaos), with BLOSUM62-based TCRdist calculated between CDR3 peptides within each V-J. Welch's t-statistics and random forest reduced around 510 V-J features to under 15, which were used in a naive Bayes classifier (R e1071). TCRdb trimmed the raw reads at Q25, called clones with MiXCR and kept productive beta chains. Each CDR3 protein appears once, grouped with its most common genes and DNA. The V and J calls were determined by TCRdb, not by the authors. This sample holds 730,000 or so distinct CDR3 sequences; roughly 20% were observed only once. The ten biggest clones cover over 15% of the sample.

Via the germline V gene (reference sequence), CDR1 is SEHNR and CDR2 FQNEAQ. Germline trimming: 5 bases from V, 5 bases from J; junction bases outside gene matches: 9. Taken from cysteine to phenylalanine, the CDR3 has 15 residues. Just the 45-base CDR3 DNA is kept, in frame starting at base 1. Hyperthyroidism patients were newly diagnosed, had a disease duration of under 2 months, and were aged 18 to 65 years. The study excluded patients with uncontrolled infections, other autoimmune diseases, pregnancy or lactation. Diagnoses were based on clinical symptoms, serum thyroxine and TRAb, thyroid ultrasound and orbital computed tomography. For progressor patients, blood was drawn at the first diagnosis of hyperthyroidism, before any ophthalmopathy symptoms had appeared. Ficoll-Paque density gradient centrifugation was used to isolate PBMCs from about 10 ml of fresh peripheral blood. Progressor patients were first diagnosed with Graves' hyperthyroidism and then developed ophthalmopathy during follow-up. Total RNA was extracted with Trizol reagent, and quality was checked on an Agilent 2100 Bioanalyzer.

The data belong to a study of T cells in Graves' hyperthyroidism and ophthalmopathy (dated by TCRdb to between 2018 and 2021). Background on the whole study: Peripheral blood was sampled at the time of initial diagnosis, prior to any treatment. In addition, the study compared T-cell repertoires in thyroid tissue and in blood from over 5 Graves' hyperthyroidism patients. Prospective prediction of ophthalmopathy was tested in an independent validation cohort consisting of 18 hyperthyroidism patients and some 16 patients who later progressed to ophthalmopathy. For training and testing, the 110 or so patients in the discovery cohort were randomly divided in a 7:3 ratio. TCR Vbeta CDR3 sequencing of around 130 peripheral blood samples (fewer than 45 ophthalmopathy, about 75 hyperthyroidism and roughly 17 progressor patients) is reported in the paper. Following sampling, methimazole starting at 30 mg daily was given to hyperthyroidism patients, and high-dose intravenous methylprednisolone was given to ophthalmopathy patients. To identify TCR V-J signatures that set the groups apart, the researchers used a discovery cohort of 100 patients, made up of 40 to 45 with Graves' ophthalmopathy and about 60 with stable Graves' hyperthyroidism. General study outcomes and caveats: No statistical method was used to set the sample size in advance, and investigators knew the group allocation. Most expanded thyroid clonotypes (frequency above 0.001) were also found in blood, which suggests that blood repertoires may mirror thyroid immune responses. During validation, the model predicted progression to ophthalmopathy a median of roughly six months ahead of onset, with around 71% sensitivity and around 72% specificity. In cross-validation, a model built on a 13 V-J signature told ophthalmopathy apart from stable hyperthyroidism with 87.88% sensitivity and about 81% specificity, and in testing the same model reached 80%/75%.

The V and J segments used are TRBV7-9 and TRBJ1-2; 9 nucleotides in the junction match TRBD1. The receptor was derived from a woman between 45 and 60 years old with Graves' hyperthyroidism that later progressed to Graves' ophthalmopathy. The sample consisted of blood. The bases are TGTGCCAGCAGCCAAGCCGGACAGGGGTGGTATGGCTACACCTTC. This codes for CASSQAGQGWYGYTF.